This TCR beta chain was sequenced for a study of glioma-infiltrating T cells after dendritic cell vaccination. Trimming pared 0 bases from V and 4 bases from J, leaving 9 bases between. The CDR3 extends over 14 amino acids. Germline lookup yields CDR1 MGHRA and CDR2 YSYEKL. Whole-study findings and limits: Only a small number of patients had complete blood and tumor samples.

Only patients with spare fresh-frozen tumor and over two years of follow-up were included. PBMC sampling occurred before vaccination, two weeks after the third dose, and at progression. The primer mix had 60 V beta and 13 J beta primers. TCRdb keeps only in-frame clones here, not all; method: immunoSEQ multiplex PCR. The table lists 90,000 to 100,000 clones, 79% of them singletons, with over 5% in the top ten. Comment on this clone: What it recognizes is unknown.

This TCR came from a human donor with glioblastoma. The V and J genes are TRBV4-1 and TRBJ1-2; weak D call: TRBD1 (6 bases). Sequenced here: blood, sampled before dendritic cell vaccination. CDR3 in amino acids: CASSQENRVYGYTF. The CDR3 nucleotides are TGCGCCAGCAGCCAAGAAAACAGGGTCTATGGCTACACCTTC.